What follows are 15 T cell receptor beta chains derived from one specimen sequenced in a study of blood T cell repertoires in COVID-19. Sequenced by immunoSEQ multiplex PCR; TCRdb stores in-frame clones only, minus some. The data hold over 65,000 clones, with around 78% observed a single time. Material: peripheral blood. Every receptor here comes from a man aged 60 to 75 with COVID-19, enrolled during active disease.

The chain employs TRBV6-6 and TRBJ1-2; 7 nucleotides agree with TRBD1. Germline V gene sequence: CDR1 MNHNY, CDR2 SVGAGI (reference sequence). J was trimmed by 4 bases and V by 6 bases; bases with no gene match: 2. The CDR3 runs 12 residues. In nucleotides, the CDR3 is TGTGCCAGCAGGACAGGGTTCTATGGCTACACCTTC. It specifies CASRTGFYGYTF.

The V call is TRBV5-1, the J call TRBJ1-2; no firm D call. This CDR3 spans 14 amino acids. V lost 0 bases and J lost 7, with 13 bases in between. The germline gives CDR1 SGHRS, CDR2 YFSETQ. The CDR3 protein is CASSLVLGSGGYTF. The CDR3, as DNA: TGCGCCAGCAGCTTGGTCTTGGGGAGTGGTGGCTACACCTTC.

The chain links TRBV6-2 or TRBV6-3 to TRBJ2-5, with TRBD2 identical over 13 bases. Germline CDR1 reads MNHEY; CDR2 reads SVGEGT. The CDR3 extends over 17 amino acids. Trimming at V came to 4 bases and at J to 2 bases, leaving 7 bases not matched to a gene. The CDR3 region is CASSSPVTSGGQETQYF. The CDR3 region has the DNA TGTGCCAGCAGTTCGCCGGTGACTAGCGGGGGGCAAGAGACCCAGTACTTC.

This chain connects TRBV7-2 to TRBJ2-5; 9 nucleotides match TRBD2. Germline V gene sequence: CDR1 SGHTA, CDR2 FQGNSA. Losses at the gene ends were 2 bases for V and 4 bases for J; bases not matched to a gene: 5. The CDR3 is 15 amino acids. As DNA, the CDR3 is TGTGCCAGCAGCTTATTGGGGCGGGAGGGAGAGACCCAGTACTTC. It encodes CASSLLGREGETQYF.

This clone was recorded once. The chain couples TRBV7-2 to TRBJ2-1, with D tentatively TRBD2 (5 bases). The length of the CDR3 is 15 residues. Between the trimmed V and J ends, which lost 1 base and 4 bases, there was a span of 11 bases. CDR1 and CDR2 (germline): SGHTA, FQGNSA. CDR3: CASSLEGSAYNEQFF. The CDR3 DNA sequence: TGTGCCAGCAGCTTAGAAGGTAGCGCTTACAATGAGCAGTTCTTC. The variable domain in full, completed from reference TRBV7-2 and TRBJ2-1, reads GAGVSQSPSNKVTEKGKDVELRCDPISGHTALYWYRQSLGQGLEFLIYFQGNSAPDKSGLPSDRFSAERTGGSVSTLTIQRTQQEDSAVYLCASSLEGSAYNEQFFGPGTRLTVL.

This clone has only a few counts. The chain is built from TRBV4-3 and TRBJ1-5; possibly TRBD1 for D (6 bases). V dropped 0 bases and J dropped 4 bases, with 10 bases sitting between them. This CDR3 is 15 amino acids long. CDR1 is LGHNA and CDR2 is YSLEER in the germline V gene. The chain's CDR3 is CASSQDTGWNQPQHF. DNA for the CDR3: TGCGCCAGCAGCCAAGATACAGGGTGGAATCAGCCCCAGCATTTT.

The chain is built from TRBV11-3 and TRBJ1-1; 8 bases are shared with TRBD1. V lost 2 bases and J lost 1; bases outside the gene matches: 0. Germline CDR1 and CDR2: SGHNT and YENEEA. The CDR3 is made up of 14 amino acids. CDR3 amino acids: CASSLQGANTEAFF. The CDR3 DNA reads TGTGCCAGCAGCTTACAGGGGGCGAACACTGAAGCTTTCTTT.

The chain carries TRBV6-9 and TRBJ2-1, with 7 bases that match TRBD2. There are 15 residues in the CDR3. Germline assignment: CDR1 MNHGY and CDR2 SVAAGI. Trimming took 7 bases from V and 4 from J; bases not matched to a gene: 10. As DNA, the CDR3 is TGTGCCAGCACCCGACGAGCGGGGCCTTACAATGAGCAGTTCTTC. Protein product: CASTRRAGPYNEQFF.

The chain joins TRBV5-1 to TRBJ2-2, with 9 bases lining up with TRBD1. Losses at the gene ends were 4 bases for V and 7 bases for J; bases not matched to a gene: 11. Germline V gene sequence: CDR1 SGHRS, CDR2 YFSETQ. The CDR3 consists of 16 residues. The CDR3 nucleotides read TGCGCCAGCAGCCCGATCGGGACAGGGAGCGACGGGGAGCTGTTTTTT. Protein: CASSPIGTGSDGELFF. The full variable domain, its missing parts supplied by reference TRBV5-1 and TRBJ2-2, is KAGVTQTPRYLIKTRGQQVTLSCSPISGHRSVSWYQQTPGQGLQFLFEYFSETQRNKGNFPGRFSGRQFSNSRSEMNVSTLELGDSALYLCASSPIGTGSDGELFFGEGSRLTVL.

This clone turned up a few times. The genes are TRBV2 and TRBJ2-4, with D perhaps TRBD2 (6 bases). With 6 bases removed from V and 2 bases from J, the gap between germline ends came to 20 bases. Germline CDR1 is SNHLY and CDR2 is FYNNEI. CDR3 length: 17 residues. CDR3 coding DNA: TGTGCCAGCAGACACTCTTGGGTGCGGGGATCCAAAAACATTCAGTACTTC. Translation gives CASRHSWVRGSKNIQYF. Drawing the rest from reference TRBV2 and TRBJ2-4, the complete variable domain is EPEVTQTPSHQVTQMGQEVILRCVPISNHLYFYWYRQILGQKVEFLVSFYNNEISEKSEIFDDQFSVERPDGSNFTLKIRSTKLEDSAMYFCASRHSWVRGSKNIQYFGAGTRLSVL.

The V gene is TRBV7-2, the J gene TRBJ2-2; TRBD2 matches 8 bases. The CDR3 is 14 amino acids. In germline, CDR1 is SGHTA, CDR2 FQGNSA. V was clipped by 1 base and J by 6 bases; unmatched bases: 1. CDR3 in amino acids: CASSLGGGPGELFF. Written as DNA, the CDR3 is TGTGCCAGCAGCTTAGGCGGGGGGCCCGGGGAGCTGTTTTTT.

V is TRBV6-6 and J is TRBJ2-5; TRBD2 matches at 12 bases. CDR3 length: 16 residues. CDR1 is MNHNY and CDR2 is SVGAGI in the germline V gene (reference sequence). V trimming: 7 bases; J trimming: 4 bases; junction bases outside the gene matches: 10. CDR3 nucleotide sequence: TGTGCCAGCACCGAGAGACTAGCGGGAGTGAGAGAGACCCAGTACTTC. Translating it yields CASTERLAGVRETQYF.

The chain links TRBV7-9 to TRBJ1-4; 8 bases fit TRBD1. V trimming: 5 bases; J trimming: 7 bases; junction bases outside the gene matches: 6. The CDR3 extends over 14 amino acids. The germline CDR1 and CDR2 sequences are SEHNR and FQNEAQ (reference sequence). CDR3 region: CASSLGQGLEKLFF. CDR3 nucleotides: TGTGCCAGCAGCCTCGGACAGGGTCTTGAAAAACTGTTTTTT.

This clone has only a few counts. CDR3 sequence: CASSEGIAGGPTDTQYF. DNA for the CDR3: TGTGCCAGCAGTGAAGGGATTGCGGGAGGGCCTACAGATACGCAGTATTTT. The chain has TRBV6-4 and TRBJ2-3; 9 bases map to TRBD2. This CDR3 comprises 17 residues. CDR1 and CDR2 from the germline V gene are MRHNA and SNTAGT. Germline trimming cut 3 bases from V and 3 bases from J; bases unmatched to any gene: 10.

This clone was detected only a few times. V is TRBV25-1 and J is TRBJ1-5; 8 bases are shared with TRBD1. There are 13 residues in the CDR3. With 11 bases clipped from V and 6 bases from J, the junction kept 9 bases outside the gene matches. Germline V gene data show CDR1 as MGHDK and CDR2 as SYGVNS. The CDR3 region has the DNA TGTGCCTCCCAGGGGGCACATTTTCAGCCCCAGCATTTT. As protein: CASQGAHFQPQHF. Supplemented by reference TRBV25-1 and TRBJ1-5, the full variable domain reads EADIYQTPRYLVIGTGKKITLECSQTMGHDKMYWYQQDPGMELHLIHYSYGVNSTEKGDLSSESTVSRIRTEHFPLTLESARPSHTSQYLCASQGAHFQPQHFGDGTRLSIL.